The entry that follows covers one TCR beta chain sequence. The record originates from a study of blood T cell repertoires in COVID-19. TCRdb's table, derived via immunoSEQ multiplex PCR, lists solely in-frame clones and lacks some. The table includes more than 150,000 clones, more than 65% detected once. Trimming removed 6 bases at V and 8 bases at J, with 11 bases between. CDR3 length: 13 amino acids. Per the germline V gene, CDR1 is SNHLY and CDR2 is FYNNEI. The chain recombines TRBV2 with TRBJ1-6; D unresolved. This sequence was found in a woman of 80 years or more with acute or convalescent COVID-19. Sequencing used peripheral blood. The CDR3 region is CASSRGSHSPLHF. CDR3 sequence (DNA): TGTGCCAGCAGCAGAGGGAGTCATTCACCCCTCCACTTT. The full variable domain, with the rest looked up from reference TRBV2 and TRBJ1-6, is EPEVTQTPSHQVTQMGQEVILRCVPISNHLYFYWYRQILGQKVEFLVSFYNNEISEKSEIFDDQFSVERPDGSNFTLKIRSTKLEDSAMYFCASSRGSHSPLHFGNGTRLTVT.